One and the same sample provided the 20 T cell receptor beta chains below, sequenced in a study of shared clonotypes between healthy human individuals. Sequencing used immunoSEQ multiplex PCR; TCRdb keeps in-frame clones, though not all of them. The repertoire holds over a million clones, with roughly 96% as singletons. The specimen was naive CD4+ T cells sorted from blood. Subset described: CD45RA+ positively selected. The origin of the receptors is a man aged 30 to 45 in good health.

As regards this clone: Other DNA sequences in the sample encode the same CDR3. The chain recombines TRBV5-4 with TRBJ2-3, with D possibly matching TRBD1 (5 bases). In germline, CDR1 is SGHNT, CDR2 YYREEE (reference sequence). This CDR3 has 14 amino acids. Trimming removed 0 bases from V and 0 bases from J, with 5 bases in between. The CDR3 sequence: CASSLGQSTDTQYF. CDR3 bases: TGTGCCAGCAGCTTGGGACAGAGCACAGATACGCAGTATTTT. The full variable domain, with the rest looked up from reference TRBV5-4 and TRBJ2-3, is ETGVTQSPTHLIKTRGQQVTLRCSSQSGHNTVSWYQQALGQGPQFIFQYYREEENGRGNFPPRFSGLQFPNYSSELNVNALELDDSALYLCASSLGQSTDTQYFGPGTRLTVL.

This clone came up once. V and J are TRBV7-2 and TRBJ2-7; 11 nucleotides align to TRBD2. The germline CDR1 and CDR2 sequences are SGHTA and FQGNSA. The CDR3 has 15 amino acids. With V trimmed by 3 bases and J by 2 bases, 3 bases remained unmatched. This CDR3 reads CASSFLAGGAYEQYF. CDR3 DNA sequence: TGTGCCAGCAGCTTCCTAGCGGGAGGCGCCTACGAGCAGTACTTC.

This clone was observed a handful of times. The J gene is TRBJ1-5, the V gene TRBV6-1, with TRBD1 matching 7 bases. The CDR3 runs 15 residues. Germline V gene data show CDR1 as MNHNS and CDR2 as SASEGT. Trimming took 4 bases from V and 4 from J; bases not matched to a gene: 7. In nucleotides, the CDR3 is TGTGCCAGCAGTGCACGGGGCAGGGGGAATCAGCCCCAGCATTTT. Its protein product is CASSARGRGNQPQHF.

This CDR3 is CASSYRENTEAFF. The CDR3 bases are TGTGCCAGCAGCTATCGGGAGAACACTGAAGCTTTCTTT. V is TRBV7-9 and J is TRBJ1-1; no reliable D call. Germline V gene lookup returns CDR1 SEHNR and CDR2 FQNEAQ (reference sequence). The V gene lost 4 bases and the J gene lost 1 base, with 7 bases spanning the gap. The CDR3 has 13 amino acids. Supplemented by reference TRBV7-9 and TRBJ1-1, the full variable domain reads DTGVSQNPRHKITKRGQNVTFRCDPISEHNRLYWYRQTLGQGPEFLTYFQNEAQLEKSRLLSDRFSAERPKGSFSTLEIQRTEQGDSAMYLCASSYRENTEAFFGQGTRLTVV.

The rearrangement joins TRBV2 to TRBJ2-1; no clear D. This CDR3 comprises 16 residues. Per germline, CDR1 SNHLY and CDR2 FYNNEI. The V gene lost 6 bases and the J gene lost 0 bases, with 15 bases spanning the gap. CDR3 amino acids: CASRLLDGFSYNEQFF. In nucleotides, the CDR3 is TGTGCCAGCAGATTATTGGACGGATTCTCCTACAATGAGCAGTTCTTC.

The rearrangement joins TRBV2 to TRBJ2-2; D might be TRBD1 or TRBD2, each matching 6 bases. The CDR3 extends over 16 amino acids. Trimming stripped 3 bases from V and 5 bases from J, with 16 bases between. CDR1 is SNHLY, CDR2 FYNNEI, per germline. CDR3 nucleotides: TGTGCCAGCAGTGATACTGGGGGCGCGGGGACCGGGGAGCTGTTTTTT. This gives the protein CASSDTGGAGTGELFF.

This clone was observed once. The chain carries TRBV27 and TRBJ2-6; D gene uncertain. This CDR3 is 14 amino acids long. The ends were cut back, 6 bases at V and 0 bases at J, with 6 bases in the middle. Germline CDR1 is MNHEY and CDR2 is SMNVEV (reference sequence). CDR3 protein: CASRPRSGANVLTF. As DNA, the CDR3 is TGTGCCAGCAGACCCCGCTCTGGGGCCAACGTCCTGACTTTC.

A remark on this clone: Within the sample, other DNA sequences also encode this same CDR3. The genes are TRBV7-6 and TRBJ2-3, with D tentatively TRBD2 (6 bases). Per the germline V gene, CDR1 is SGHVS and CDR2 is FNYEAQ. Trimming removed 5 bases at V and 3 bases at J, with 9 bases between. CDR3 length: 13 residues. The CDR3 DNA follows: TGTGCCAGCAGCCCGGGACTTACAGATACGCAGTATTTT. Residues: CASSPGLTDTQYF.

The chain uses TRBV7-2 and TRBJ2-1; 9 bases match TRBD2. Per germline, CDR1 SGHTA and CDR2 FQGNSA. The ends lost 5 bases at V and 9 bases at J; junction bases unmatched: 5. The CDR3 has 13 amino acids. CDR3 residues: CASSRAGGVEQFF. In DNA form, the CDR3 reads TGTGCCAGCAGCCGAGCGGGGGGTGTTGAGCAGTTCTTC. Full variable domain (remainder filled in from reference TRBV7-2 and TRBJ2-1): GAGVSQSPSNKVTEKGKDVELRCDPISGHTALYWYRQSLGQGLEFLIYFQGNSAPDKSGLPSDRFSAERTGGSVSTLTIQRTQQEDSAVYLCASSRAGGVEQFFGPGTRLTVL.

Worth noting for this clone: This same CDR3 is encoded by further DNA sequences in the sample. This chain's CDR3 is CASSLGTAYNEQFF. CDR3 bases: TGTGCCAGCAGTTTGGGGACAGCTTACAATGAGCAGTTCTTC. This chain links TRBV11-3 with TRBJ2-1; 7 bases fit TRBD1. Germline assignment: CDR1 SGHNT and CDR2 YENEEA. V lost 6 bases to trimming and J lost 4 bases; unmatched junction nucleotides: 6. This CDR3 has 14 residues.

The gene calls are TRBV10-2 and TRBJ2-7, with TRBD2 matching 11 bases. Germline CDR1 is WSHSY and CDR2 is SAAADI. The CDR3 spans 14 residues. Trimming took 7 bases from V and 0 from J; bases not matched to a gene: 2. The CDR3 protein is CASTTSGSSYEQYF. As DNA, the CDR3 is TGCGCCAGCACTACTAGCGGGAGCTCCTACGAGCAGTACTTC.

This clone was seen just once. This chain joins TRBV7-8 and TRBJ2-7; TRBD2 aligns across 8 bases. The germline V gene encodes CDR1 SGHVS and CDR2 FQNEAQ. J gave up 6 bases and V 5 bases, and 3 bases lay outside the gene matches. The CDR3 consists of 12 residues. CDR3 loop: CASSHGGGEQYF. The CDR3 DNA is TGTGCCAGCAGCCACGGGGGGGGCGAGCAGTACTTC.

This clone has more than one count but fewer than ten. This CDR3 is also generated by other DNA sequences in the sample. The genes are TRBV28 and TRBJ1-2; 8 nucleotides align to TRBD1. This CDR3 is built from 13 residues. Trimming cost V 3 bases and J 7 bases; bases outside gene matches: 4. CDR1 is MDHEN, CDR2 SYDVKM, per germline. CDR3 nucleotide sequence: TGTGCCAGCAGTTTCAGGACAGGGTTTGGCTACACCTTC. This sequence encodes CASSFRTGFGYTF.

The chain recombines TRBV2 with TRBJ2-7; 7 bases align to TRBD2. Germline CDR1 SNHLY, CDR2 FYNNEI. Germline trimming cut 6 bases from V and 2 bases from J; bases unmatched to any gene: 7. This CDR3 is 14 amino acids long. CDR3 DNA sequence: TGTGCCAGCAGCGGACTAGTAACCGCCTACGAGCAGTACTTC. Its protein is CASSGLVTAYEQYF.

This chain links TRBV30 with TRBJ1-2; D not certain. Germline V gives CDR1 GTSNPN, CDR2 SVGIG (reference sequence). The CDR3 is 15 amino acids. Trimming pared 0 bases from V and 1 base from J, leaving 12 bases between. In DNA form, the CDR3 reads TGTGCCTGGAGTGTGACCTGGACCTTTAACTATGGCTACACCTTC. Its translation is CAWSVTWTFNYGYTF.

This rearrangement joins TRBV18 to TRBJ1-3; D is possibly TRBD1 (5 bases). V gave up 1 base and J gave up 3 bases, with 16 bases separating them. The length of the CDR3 is 17 residues. Germline CDR1 is KGHSH and CDR2 is LQKENI. CDR3 sequence: CASSPRYRDARGNTIYF. DNA for the CDR3: TGTGCCAGCTCACCACGTTACCGGGACGCGCGTGGAAACACCATATATTTT.

The gene calls are TRBV19 and TRBJ1-4; no firm D call. Germline V gene data show CDR1 as LNHDA and CDR2 as SQIVND (reference sequence). The CDR3 has 15 residues. Deletions cut 5 bases from V and 6 bases from J, with 16 bases between. The CDR3 region has the DNA TGTGCCAGTAGTCCCCTGGCCTTAGCGGATGAAAAACTGTTTTTT. Translating it yields CASSPLALADEKLFF.

The rearrangement links TRBV13 to TRBJ2-7; perhaps TRBD2 as D (6 bases). The CDR3 sequence is 17 residues long. CDR1 and CDR2 (germline): PRHDT, FYEKMQ (reference sequence). V dropped 1 base and J dropped 3 bases, with 19 bases sitting between them. CDR3 in DNA: TGTGCCAGCAGCTTAGAGTTTAGGGGAGGCGGAGACTACGAGCAGTACTTC. Its protein is CASSLEFRGGGDYEQYF.

The chain employs TRBV11-2 and TRBJ2-3, with D perhaps matching TRBD2 (6 bases). Germline V gene lookup returns CDR1 SGHAT and CDR2 FQNNGV. The CDR3 is 15 amino acids. Trimming stripped 0 bases from V and 0 bases from J, with 7 bases between. The CDR3 sequence: CASSLEGTSTDTQYF. The CDR3 DNA is TGTGCCAGCAGCTTAGAGGGGACTAGCACAGATACGCAGTATTTT.

This chain connects TRBV6-6 to TRBJ2-3; 11 nucleotides line up with TRBD2. CDR3 length equals 15 residues. After removal of 5 bases from V and 3 bases from J, the junction contained 4 bases not matched to a gene. From germline, CDR1 is MNHNY and CDR2 SVGAGI (reference sequence). CDR3 residues: CASSQLAGGTDTQYF. The CDR3 DNA sequence: TGTGCCAGCAGTCAGCTAGCGGGAGGAACAGATACGCAGTATTTT.